The 13 T cell receptor beta chains reported below all come from one sample, sequenced in a study of T cell repertoires in aging, cancer and after chemotherapy. The template was genomic DNA from peripheral blood, not RNA. A mixed TRB-A/B primer pool amplified rearranged TRB by multiplex touch-down PCR. MiXCR was run by TCRdb on the multiplex PCR reads, yielding one entry per CDR3 protein. The table has 2,000 or so distinct CDR3 sequences, approximately 25% seen once. Sequenced input: blood. These receptors all stem from a human donor with a solid tumor.

The rearrangement uses TRBV5-1 and TRBJ1-1; TRBD1 aligns across 7 bases. Germline values: CDR1 SGHRS, CDR2 YFSETQ. The CDR3 contains 13 residues. V gave up 3 bases and J gave up 6 bases; unmatched junction bases: 5. CDR3 residues: CASSWGQQAEAFF. In DNA, the CDR3 is TGCGCCAGCAGCTGGGGACAGCAAGCTGAAGCTTTCTTT.

The V gene is TRBV4-3, the J gene TRBJ2-1; 10 bases align to TRBD2. Germline CDR1 is LGHNA and CDR2 is YSLEER. This CDR3 region has 16 residues. V lost 3 bases and J lost 8; bases outside the gene matches: 10. CDR3: CASSHRGSGGGDEQFF. The CDR3 DNA reads TGCGCCAGCAGCCACCGAGGGAGCGGGGGGGGGGATGAGCAGTTCTTC.

In this sample, this clonotype is medium-sized. V is TRBV5-4 and J is TRBJ2-3; 8 bases are a match to TRBD2. The germline V gene encodes CDR1 SGHNT and CDR2 YYREEE (reference sequence). Trimming cost V 1 base and J 4 bases; bases outside gene matches: 5. CDR3 length: 15 amino acids. The CDR3 is CASSLTGGLPDTQYF. The CDR3 DNA follows: TGTGCCAGCAGCTTGACGGGGGGGCTCCCAGATACGCAGTATTTT.

This chain connects TRBV13 to TRBJ2-3; 10 bases align to TRBD2. Trimming cost V 5 bases and J 6 bases; bases outside gene matches: 8. Germline-derived CDR1 and CDR2 are PRHDT and FYEKMQ (reference sequence). This CDR3 spans 15 amino acids. The CDR3, as DNA: TGTGCCAGCAGCCTCAGCGGGGGGGCAAGTGATACGCAGTATTTT. It yields the protein CASSLSGGASDTQYF.

By frequency in the sample, this clonotype is medium-sized (0.01 to 0.1%). The chain carries TRBV7-6 and TRBJ1-6; D is uncertain. Germline V gene sequence: CDR1 SGHVS, CDR2 FNYEAQ. The CDR3 is 15 amino acids. The V end lost 1 base, the J end lost 6 bases, and 10 bases lay between the germline ends. The CDR3 protein is CASSLVAESNSPLHF. DNA of the CDR3: TGTGCCAGCAGCTTAGTTGCAGAAAGTAATTCACCCCTCCACTTT.

Within the sample, this clonotype is large. This rearrangement joins TRBV15 to TRBJ2-3; the D gene is possibly TRBD2 (7 bases). From germline, CDR1 is LNHNV and CDR2 YYDKDF (reference sequence). The germline V and J ends were trimmed by 3 bases and 10 bases, with 11 bases remaining between them. The CDR3 length is 12 residues. The CDR3 DNA reads as TGTGCCACCAGCAGTGGGAGGGGGGCGCAGTATTTT. Translating gives CATSSGRGAQYF.

By proportion, this clonotype is medium-sized. The rearrangement joins TRBV4-2 to TRBJ2-1; 11 positions match TRBD1. V lost 0 bases and J lost 8; bases outside the gene matches: 6. CDR1 LGHNA and CDR2 YNFKEQ come from the germline V gene. The CDR3 covers 16 residues. As DNA, the CDR3 is TGTGCCAGCAGCCAAGATAGGGGACAGGGGGTTGATGAGCAGTTCTTC. Protein: CASSQDRGQGVDEQFF.

The rearrangement joins TRBV19 to TRBJ2-5; 7 nucleotides line up with TRBD1. The CDR3 has 14 residues. Germline lookup yields CDR1 LNHDA and CDR2 SQIVND (reference sequence). With 0 bases clipped from V and 2 bases from J, the junction kept 0 bases outside the gene matches. The CDR3 sequence: CASSIEGQQETQYF. The CDR3 DNA reads TGTGCCAGTAGTATAGAGGGACAGCAAGAGACCCAGTACTTC.

V gene TRBV6-6 combines with J gene TRBJ2-2, with TRBD1 matching 9 bases. Germline-derived CDR1 and CDR2 are MNHNY and SVGAGI (reference sequence). With 5 bases clipped from V and 3 bases from J, the junction kept 4 bases outside the gene matches. The CDR3 is made up of 15 amino acids. DNA of the CDR3: TGTGCCAGCAGTACCTGGACAGGGGACACCGGGGAGCTGTTTTTT. Amino acid sequence: CASSTWTGDTGELFF.

The genes are TRBV5-1 and TRBJ2-2; 7 bases fit TRBD2. This CDR3 has 15 residues. Germline values: CDR1 SGHRS, CDR2 YFSETQ. The trim removed 4 bases at V and 5 bases at J, leaving 8 bases unmatched. The CDR3 loop reads CASSSRFGGTGELFF. CDR3 coding DNA: TGCGCCAGCAGCAGCAGATTCGGGGGGACCGGGGAGCTGTTTTTT.

The chain joins TRBV6-4 to TRBJ1-5, with 10 nucleotides matching TRBD1. V was pared by 6 bases and J by 4 bases, with 9 bases of the junction left unmatched. Germline CDR1 MRHNA, CDR2 SNTAGT. The length of the CDR3 is 16 residues. The CDR3 spells CASRPPGTGDNQPQHF. The CDR3 bases are TGTGCCAGCAGACCCCCCGGGACAGGGGATAATCAGCCCCAGCATTTT.

By share, this clonotype counts as medium-sized. The chain couples TRBV5-6 to TRBJ2-2; TRBD1 matches at 11 bases. Germline CDR1 SGHDT, CDR2 YYEEEE. V trimming: 5 bases; J trimming: 4 bases; junction bases outside the gene matches: 4. This CDR3 is 15 amino acids long. CDR3 nucleotide sequence: TGTGCCAGCAGACGGGGACAGGGGGGCACCGGGGAGCTGTTTTTT. Its protein is CASRRGQGGTGELFF.

For this clonotype: Being one base from a much bigger clone, this may be a read error. The genes are TRBV7-6 and TRBJ1-6; no reliable D call. The CDR3 covers 15 residues. Trimming stripped 5 bases from V and 6 bases from J, with 14 bases between. The germline V gene has CDR1 SGHVS and CDR2 FNYEAQ. The CDR3 nucleotides read TGTGCCAGCAGCGTAGTTGCAGAAAGTAATTCACCCCTCCACTTT. Translating it yields CASSVVAESNSPLHF.